These 8 T cell receptor beta chains came from one sample sequenced in a study of CD8 T cells in ankylosing spondylitis (dated by TCRdb to about 2017). The method was 5' RACE. Sequencing instrument: Illumina HiSeq 2500. TCRdb took the public reads, trimmed them with fastp at Q25, ran MiXCR for clone calling and kept in-frame beta chains. Rows with a matching CDR3 protein are joined into one entry that keeps the most common DNA and genes. A total of about 340,000 distinct CDR3 sequences appear in this sample, roughly 20% of them only once. Approximately 14% of the sample is taken by the ten largest. Source material: blood, either unsorted or a sorted T cell fraction (not recorded which). Every receptor here comes from a male donor with ankylosing spondylitis or in good health (not recorded which).

The chain employs TRBV28 and TRBJ2-1; 9 bases are shared with TRBD2. The V gene end was trimmed by 3 bases and the J gene end by 4 bases; junction bases not matched to a gene: 4. CDR3 length: 15 residues. CDR1 and CDR2 (germline): MDHEN, SYDVKM. The CDR3 spells CASSFPLAGYNEQFF. The CDR3 DNA reads as TGTGCCAGCAGTTTCCCGCTAGCGGGGTACAATGAGCAGTTCTTC.

This clonotype has more than one count but fewer than ten. The chain combines TRBV27 with TRBJ2-1, with TRBD2 matching over 11 bases. Germline V lookup: CDR1 MNHEY, CDR2 SMNVEV (reference sequence). The J segment lost 3 bases and the V segment lost 4 bases, leaving 8 bases of the junction unmatched. This CDR3 has 17 residues. This chain's CDR3 is CASSSLTSGDNYNEQFF. The CDR3 coding sequence is TGTGCCAGCAGTTCCCTGACTAGCGGGGACAACTACAATGAGCAGTTCTTC.

Many counts were recorded for this clonotype. J is TRBJ2-1 and V is TRBV10-3; D gene ambiguous. The ends were cut back, 4 bases at V and 10 bases at J, with 20 bases in the middle. The germline V gene encodes CDR1 ENHRY and CDR2 SYGVKD. This CDR3 comprises 15 residues. CDR3 region: CAISVATEPKSEQFF. CDR3 nucleotides: TGTGCCATCAGTGTTGCAACAGAGCCTAAATCGGAGCAGTTCTTC.

The rearrangement uses TRBV12-3 or TRBV12-4 and TRBJ1-2, with 8 bases aligning to TRBD1. Trimming cost V 7 bases and J 3 bases; bases outside gene matches: 10. This CDR3 region has 15 residues. This CDR3 reads CASIQMGTGDYGYTF. The CDR3 DNA sequence: TGTGCCAGCATTCAGATGGGGACAGGTGACTATGGCTACACCTTC.

This clonotype was counted only a few times. The gene calls are TRBV4-1 and TRBJ2-7; D gene ambiguous. Germline CDR1 is MGHRA and CDR2 is YSYEKL. Between the trimmed V and J ends, which lost 4 bases and 1 base, there was a span of 14 bases. CDR3 size: 15 residues. The CDR3 is CASSRIVGGSYEQYF. CDR3 DNA: TGCGCCAGCAGCCGGATAGTGGGCGGATCCTACGAGCAGTACTTC.

This rearrangement joins TRBV7-9 to TRBJ2-7; TRBD1 or TRBD2 may be the D gene (5 bases each). The CDR3 length is 14 residues. V was pared by 5 bases and J by 2 bases, with 13 bases between. CDR1 and CDR2 (germline): SEHNR, FQNEAQ (reference sequence). The chain's CDR3 is CASSNGGITYEQYF. CDR3 in DNA: TGTGCCAGCAGCAATGGGGGTATAACCTACGAGCAGTACTTC.

The chain carries TRBV20-1 and TRBJ2-7; 10 bases are a match to TRBD2. The CDR3 loop spans 14 amino acids. V gave up 5 bases and J gave up 3 bases; unmatched junction bases: 7. Germline V gene sequence: CDR1 DFQATT, CDR2 SNEGSKA (reference sequence). This CDR3 reads CSAEQERGGYEQYF. The CDR3 DNA reads TGCAGTGCTGAACAGGAGCGGGGGGGCTACGAGCAGTACTTC.

In its sample, this clonotype was seen a few times. V is TRBV5-1 and J is TRBJ2-6; D ambiguous. Germline V gene data show CDR1 as SGHRS and CDR2 as YFSETQ. V was pared by 3 bases and J by 0 bases, with 4 bases between. The CDR3 is 14 residues long. CDR3 loop: CASSSSSGANVLTF. For the CDR3, the DNA is TGCGCCAGCAGCTCAAGCTCTGGGGCCAACGTCCTGACTTTC. The variable domain in full, completed from reference TRBV5-1 and TRBJ2-6, reads KAGVTQTPRYLIKTRGQQVTLSCSPISGHRSVSWYQQTPGQGLQFLFEYFSETQRNKGNFPGRFSGRQFSNSRSEMNVSTLELGDSALYLCASSSSSGANVLTFGAGSRLTVL.